Listed below are T cell receptor beta chains from one sample, sequenced in a study of Ad26.COV2.S vaccination and SARS-CoV-2 variants. Generated by immunoSEQ multiplex PCR, the TCRdb table keeps only in-frame clones and is missing some. The data hold just over 350,000 clones, with under 95% observed a single time. The sequencing here drew on peripheral blood, taken after recovery from COVID-19. Receptors originate from a human donor who had recovered from COVID-19. CDR3s include the opening cysteine and the closing phenylalanine or tryptophan. The D gene is left open where the match is weak. Clone size is stated in some rows and not others, as once, few, many or a class when expanded.

abundance,v_gene,j_gene,d_gene,CDR3aa,CDR3nt
-,TRBV19,TRBJ2-3,-,CASSYQGTTDTQYF,TGTGCCAGTAGTTATCAGGGGACCACAGATACGCAGTATTTT
-,TRBV12-5,TRBJ2-5,-,CASAFIGGAWETQYF,TGTGCTAGTGCCTTCATTGGGGGAGCCTGGGAGACCCAGTACTTC
-,TRBV2,TRBJ1-6,-,CASSEGQYNSPLHF,TGTGCCAGCAGTGAAGGACAGTATAATTCACCCCTCCACTTT
-,TRBV3-1/TRBV3-2,TRBJ2-7,TRBD1,CASSQGDRSEQYF,TGTGCCAGCAGCCAAGGGGACAGGTCCGAGCAGTACTTC
-,TRBV29-1,TRBJ1-1,-,CSVVGRGQDTEAFF,TGCAGCGTCGTAGGACGGGGGCAGGACACTGAAGCTTTCTTT
-,TRBV9,TRBJ1-2,TRBD1,CASSALGETGVNGYTF,TGTGCCAGCAGCGCCTTGGGCGAGACAGGGGTTAATGGCTACACCTTC
-,TRBV6-4,TRBJ2-1,TRBD1,CASSDETGAYNEQFF,TGTGCCAGCAGTGACGAGACAGGGGCATACAATGAGCAGTTCTTC
-,TRBV3-1/TRBV3-2,TRBJ1-3,-,CASSQEMVYSGNTIYF,TGTGCCAGCAGCCAAGAGATGGTTTACTCTGGAAACACCATATATTTT
-,TRBV27,TRBJ2-1,TRBD2,CASSLSLAGVRNEQFF,TGTGCCAGCAGTTTATCCCTAGCGGGGGTGCGGAATGAGCAGTTCTTC
-,TRBV6-4,TRBJ1-1,-,CDWGSDTEAFF,TGTGACTGGGGGTCGGACACTGAAGCTTTCTTT
-,TRBV7-2,TRBJ2-5,TRBD2,CASSLEAGVLQETQYF,TGTGCCAGCAGCTTAGAAGCGGGGGTTCTCCAAGAGACCCAGTACTTC
-,TRBV15,TRBJ2-7,TRBD1,CATSRVQGAGEQYF,TGTGCCACCAGCAGAGTTCAGGGGGCAGGAGAGCAGTACTTC
-,TRBV5-8,TRBJ2-7,-,CASSYGYEQYF,TGTGCCAGCAGTTATGGGTATGAGCAGTACTTC
-,TRBV5-5,TRBJ2-1,TRBD1,CASSAQGVEQFF,TGTGCCAGCAGCGCACAGGGGGTTGAGCAGTTCTTC
-,TRBV7-9,TRBJ2-7,-,CASSGRRGRLEQYF,TGTGCCAGCAGCGGCCGACGGGGGCGGCTCGAGCAGTACTTC
-,TRBV28,TRBJ2-3,-,CASSSPSRLHNTDTQYF,TGTGCCAGCAGTTCCCCCTCGAGACTACATAACACAGATACGCAGTATTTT
-,TRBV12-3/TRBV12-4,TRBJ2-7,-,CASRPQLSYEQYF,TGTGCCAGCAGACCACAACTCTCCTACGAGCAGTACTTC
-,TRBV27,TRBJ1-2,-,CASSLSPEINYGYTF,TGTGCCAGCAGTTTATCTCCGGAGATCAACTATGGCTACACCTTC
-,TRBV11-2,TRBJ2-7,-,CASSLAPTAYEQYF,TGTGCCAGCAGCTTAGCCCCCACGGCCTACGAGCAGTACTTC
-,TRBV5-6,TRBJ1-4,-,CASSLNAGAISEKLFF,TGTGCCAGCAGCCTAAACGCGGGGGCTATAAGTGAAAAACTGTTTTTT
once,TRBV2,TRBJ2-1,-,CASSERSGTYYNEQFF,TGTGCCAGCAGTGAACGGTCGGGGACGTACTACAATGAGCAGTTCTTC
-,TRBV20-1,TRBJ2-1,-,CSASPENEQFF,TGCAGTGCTAGTCCTGAGAATGAGCAGTTCTTC
-,TRBV2,TRBJ1-1,-,CASSDRLNGRTEAFF,TGTGCCAGCAGTGACCGGTTGAATGGGAGGACTGAAGCTTTCTTT
-,TRBV5-1,TRBJ2-1,-,CASSFPGPEGEQFF,TGCGCCAGCAGCTTCCCGGGCCCGGAAGGGGAGCAGTTCTTC
-,TRBV6-5,TRBJ2-1,-,CASSYRLTSYNEQFF,TGTGCCAGCAGTTACCGGCTGACCTCCTACAATGAGCAGTTCTTC
-,TRBV20-1,TRBJ2-7,TRBD2,CSASAQRGASYEQYF,TGCAGTGCCAGTGCGCAGCGGGGGGCCTCCTACGAGCAGTACTTC
-,TRBV10-2,TRBJ2-4,-,CASSDPNWTRLYF,TGCGCCAGCAGCGACCCTAACTGGACCAGGCTGTACTTC
-,TRBV7-9,TRBJ2-3,-,CASSRPDRAAITDTQYF,TGTGCCAGCAGTCGACCCGACCGCGCGGCAATCACAGATACGCAGTATTTT
-,TRBV11-2,TRBJ2-4,-,CASSLDLGIQYF,TGTGCCAGCAGCTTAGATCTCGGGATTCAGTACTTC
once,TRBV6-5,TRBJ2-7,-,CASSYRQAYEQYF,TGTGCCAGCAGTTACCGCCAGGCCTACGAGCAGTACTTC
few,TRBV12-3/TRBV12-4,TRBJ1-6,-,CASSPSYNSPLHF,TGTGCCAGCAGTCCCTCCTATAATTCACCCCTCCACTTT